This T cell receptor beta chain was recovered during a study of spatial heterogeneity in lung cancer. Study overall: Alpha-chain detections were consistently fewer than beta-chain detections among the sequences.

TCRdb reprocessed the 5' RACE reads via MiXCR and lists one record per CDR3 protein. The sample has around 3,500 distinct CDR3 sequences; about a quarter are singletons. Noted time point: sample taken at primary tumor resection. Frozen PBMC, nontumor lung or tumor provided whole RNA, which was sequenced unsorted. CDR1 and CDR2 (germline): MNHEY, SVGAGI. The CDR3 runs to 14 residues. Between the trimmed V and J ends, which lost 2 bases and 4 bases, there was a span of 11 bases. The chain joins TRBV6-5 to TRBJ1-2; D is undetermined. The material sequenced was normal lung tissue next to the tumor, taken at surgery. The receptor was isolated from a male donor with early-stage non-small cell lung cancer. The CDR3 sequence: CASSYEVGIYGYTF. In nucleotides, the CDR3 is TGTGCCAGCAGTTACGAAGTGGGAATCTATGGCTACACCTTC.